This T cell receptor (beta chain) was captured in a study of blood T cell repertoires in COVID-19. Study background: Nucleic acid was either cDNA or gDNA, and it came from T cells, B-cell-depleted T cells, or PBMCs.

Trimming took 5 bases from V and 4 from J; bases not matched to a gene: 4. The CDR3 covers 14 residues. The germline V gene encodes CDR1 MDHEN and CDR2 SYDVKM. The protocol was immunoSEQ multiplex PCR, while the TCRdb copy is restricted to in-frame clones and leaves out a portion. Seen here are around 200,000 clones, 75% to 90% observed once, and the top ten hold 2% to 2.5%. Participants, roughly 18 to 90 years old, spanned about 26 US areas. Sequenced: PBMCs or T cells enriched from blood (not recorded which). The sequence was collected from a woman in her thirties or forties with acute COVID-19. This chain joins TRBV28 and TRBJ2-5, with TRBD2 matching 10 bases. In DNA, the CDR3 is TGTGCCAGCAGTCTAGCGGGAGTTTCAGAGACCCAGTACTTC. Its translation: CASSLAGVSETQYF.